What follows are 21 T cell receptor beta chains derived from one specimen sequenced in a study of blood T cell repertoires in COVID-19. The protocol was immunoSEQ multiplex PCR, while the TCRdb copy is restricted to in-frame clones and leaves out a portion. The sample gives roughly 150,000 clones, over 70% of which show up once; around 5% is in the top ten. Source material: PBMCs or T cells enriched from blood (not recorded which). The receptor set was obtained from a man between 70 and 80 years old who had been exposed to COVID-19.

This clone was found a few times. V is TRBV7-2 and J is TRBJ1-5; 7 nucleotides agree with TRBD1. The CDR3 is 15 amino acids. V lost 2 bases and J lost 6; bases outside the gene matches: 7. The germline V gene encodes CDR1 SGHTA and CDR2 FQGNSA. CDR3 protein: CASSLSTGVGQPQHF. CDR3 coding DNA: TGTGCCAGCAGCTTATCCACAGGGGTAGGTCAGCCCCAGCATTTT.

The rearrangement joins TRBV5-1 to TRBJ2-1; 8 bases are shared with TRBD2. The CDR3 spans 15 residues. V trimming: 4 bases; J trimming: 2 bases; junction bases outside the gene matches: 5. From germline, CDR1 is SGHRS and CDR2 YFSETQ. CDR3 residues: CASSPSGSPYNEQFF. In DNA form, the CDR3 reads TGCGCCAGCAGCCCCAGCGGGAGCCCCTACAATGAGCAGTTCTTC.

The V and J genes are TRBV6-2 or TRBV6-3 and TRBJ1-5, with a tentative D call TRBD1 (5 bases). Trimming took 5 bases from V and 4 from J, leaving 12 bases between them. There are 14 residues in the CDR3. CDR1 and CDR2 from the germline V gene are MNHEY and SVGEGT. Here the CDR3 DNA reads TGTGCCAGCAGTGGGGACTTCTTTAATCAGCCCCAGCATTTT. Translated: CASSGDFFNQPQHF.

CDR3 nucleotides: TGTGCCAGGGACAGGGATGTTCAAGAGACCCAGTACTTC. Protein sequence: CARDRDVQETQYF. The J gene is TRBJ2-5, the V gene TRBV19; 8 nucleotides line up with TRBD1. The CDR3 runs to 13 residues. The V gene end was trimmed by 9 bases and the J gene end by 2 bases; junction bases not matched to a gene: 5. In germline, CDR1 is LNHDA, CDR2 SQIVND (reference sequence).

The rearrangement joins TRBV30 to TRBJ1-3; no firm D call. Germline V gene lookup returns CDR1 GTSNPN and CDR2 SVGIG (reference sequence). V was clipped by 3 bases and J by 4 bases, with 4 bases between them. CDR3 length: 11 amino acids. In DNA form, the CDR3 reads TGTGCCTGGAGCCCGGGAAACACCATATATTTT. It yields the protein CAWSPGNTIYF.

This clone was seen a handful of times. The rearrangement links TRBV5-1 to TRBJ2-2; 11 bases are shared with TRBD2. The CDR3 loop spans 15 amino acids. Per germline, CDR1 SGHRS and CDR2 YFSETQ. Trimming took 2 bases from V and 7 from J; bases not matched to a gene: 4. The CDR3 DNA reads TGCGCCAGCAGCTTTGCACTAGCGGGGGACGGGGAGCTGTTTTTT. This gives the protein CASSFALAGDGELFF.

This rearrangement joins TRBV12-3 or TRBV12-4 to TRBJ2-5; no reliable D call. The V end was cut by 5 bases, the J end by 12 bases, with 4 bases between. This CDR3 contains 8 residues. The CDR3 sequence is CASSPKYF. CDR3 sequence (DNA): TGTGCCAGCAGTCCCAAGTACTTC.

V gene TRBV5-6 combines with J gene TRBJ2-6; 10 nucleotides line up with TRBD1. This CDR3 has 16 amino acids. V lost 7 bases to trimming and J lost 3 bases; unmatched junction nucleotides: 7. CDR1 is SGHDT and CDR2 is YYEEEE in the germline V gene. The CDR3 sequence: CASQGQGSGGANVLTF. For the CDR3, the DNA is TGTGCCAGCCAGGGACAGGGGTCGGGTGGGGCCAACGTCCTGACTTTC.

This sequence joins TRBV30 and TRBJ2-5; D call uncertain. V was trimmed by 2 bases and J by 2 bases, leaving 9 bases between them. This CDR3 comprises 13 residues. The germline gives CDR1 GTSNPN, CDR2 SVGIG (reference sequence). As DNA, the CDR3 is TGTGCCTGGAGTAGACTGCTACAAGAGACCCAGTACTTC. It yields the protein CAWSRLLQETQYF.

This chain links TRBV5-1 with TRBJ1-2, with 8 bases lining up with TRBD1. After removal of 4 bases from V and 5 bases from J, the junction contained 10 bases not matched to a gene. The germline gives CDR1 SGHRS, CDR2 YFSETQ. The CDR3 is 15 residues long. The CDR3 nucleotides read TGCGCCAGCAGCGAAAATACCGGGACAGGTTATGGCTACACCTTC. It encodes CASSENTGTGYGYTF.

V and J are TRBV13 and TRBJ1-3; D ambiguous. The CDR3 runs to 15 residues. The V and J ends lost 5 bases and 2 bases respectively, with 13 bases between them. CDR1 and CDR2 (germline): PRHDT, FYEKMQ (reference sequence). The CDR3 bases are TGTGCCAGCAGCCCCGTTGTGCGGGCTGGAAACACCATATATTTT. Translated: CASSPVVRAGNTIYF.

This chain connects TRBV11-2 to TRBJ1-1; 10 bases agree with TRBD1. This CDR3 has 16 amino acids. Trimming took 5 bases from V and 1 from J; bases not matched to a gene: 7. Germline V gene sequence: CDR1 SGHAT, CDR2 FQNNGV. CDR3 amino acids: CASSQKTGGENTEAFF. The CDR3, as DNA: TGTGCCAGCAGCCAAAAGACAGGGGGCGAGAACACTGAAGCTTTCTTT. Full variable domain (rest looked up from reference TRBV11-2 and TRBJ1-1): EAGVAQSPRYKIIEKRQSVAFWCNPISGHATLYWYQQILGQGPKLLIQFQNNGVVDDSQLPKDRFSAERLKGVDSTLKIQPAKLEDSAVYLCASSQKTGGENTEAFFGQGTRLTVV.

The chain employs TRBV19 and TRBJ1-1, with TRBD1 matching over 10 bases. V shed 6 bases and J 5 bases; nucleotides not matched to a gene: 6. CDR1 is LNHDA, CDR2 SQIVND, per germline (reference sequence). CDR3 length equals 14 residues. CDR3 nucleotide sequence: TGTGCCAGTAGGACAGGGGGCGTAGAAACTGAAGCTTTCTTT. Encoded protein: CASRTGGVETEAFF.

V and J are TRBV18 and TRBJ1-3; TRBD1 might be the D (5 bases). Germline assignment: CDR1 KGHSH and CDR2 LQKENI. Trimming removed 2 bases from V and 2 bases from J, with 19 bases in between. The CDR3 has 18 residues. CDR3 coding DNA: TGTGCCAGCTCACCAAGGGAAGGGACTGCGTTTACTGGAAACACCATATATTTT. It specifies CASSPREGTAFTGNTIYF.

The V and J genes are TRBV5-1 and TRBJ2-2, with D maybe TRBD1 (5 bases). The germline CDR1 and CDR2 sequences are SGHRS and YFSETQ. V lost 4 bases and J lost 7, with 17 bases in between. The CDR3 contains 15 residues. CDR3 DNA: TGCGCCAGCAGCCTGGAGTCAGGGTTACACGGGGAGCTGTTTTTT. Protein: CASSLESGLHGELFF.

Here the CDR3 DNA reads TGCGCCAGCAGCCAGGGCACCCGGTATGAGCAGTTCTTC. Its translation is CASSQGTRYEQFF. The V and J genes are TRBV4-3 and TRBJ2-1; no clear D gene. In germline, CDR1 is LGHNA, CDR2 YSLEER. V was shortened by 3 bases and J by 8 bases, with 11 bases between the two germline ends. The CDR3 length is 13 residues.

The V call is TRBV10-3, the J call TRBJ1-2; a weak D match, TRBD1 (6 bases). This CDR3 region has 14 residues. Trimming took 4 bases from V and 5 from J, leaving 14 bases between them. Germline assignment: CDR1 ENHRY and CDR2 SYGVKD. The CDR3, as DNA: TGTGCCATCAGTGGAACGGGACAAGTATATGGCTACACCTTC. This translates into CAISGTGQVYGYTF.

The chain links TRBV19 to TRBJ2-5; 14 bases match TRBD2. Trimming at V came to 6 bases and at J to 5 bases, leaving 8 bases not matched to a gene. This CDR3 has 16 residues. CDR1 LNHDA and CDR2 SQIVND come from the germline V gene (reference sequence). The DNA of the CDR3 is TGTGCCAGTAGGAGAGGACTAGCGGGAGGAAGGGAGACCCAGTACTTC. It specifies CASRRGLAGGRETQYF. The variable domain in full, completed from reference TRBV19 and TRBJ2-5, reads DGGITQSPKYLFRKEGQNVTLSCEQNLNHDAMYWYRQDPGQGLRLIYYSQIVNDFQKGDIAEGYSVSREKKESFPLTVTSAQKNPTAFYLCASRRGLAGGRETQYFGPGTRLLVL.

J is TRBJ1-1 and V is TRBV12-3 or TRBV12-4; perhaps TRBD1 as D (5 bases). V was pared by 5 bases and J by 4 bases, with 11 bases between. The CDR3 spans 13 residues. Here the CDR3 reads CASSMTVITEAFF. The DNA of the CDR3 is TGTGCCAGCAGTATGACAGTTATCACTGAAGCTTTCTTT.

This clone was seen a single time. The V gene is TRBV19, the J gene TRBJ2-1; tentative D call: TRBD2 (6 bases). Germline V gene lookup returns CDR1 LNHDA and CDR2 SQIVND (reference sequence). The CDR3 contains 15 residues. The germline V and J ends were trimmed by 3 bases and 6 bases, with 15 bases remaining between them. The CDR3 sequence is CASSIPAGPSNEQFF. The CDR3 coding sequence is TGTGCCAGTAGTATTCCAGCGGGCCCCTCCAATGAGCAGTTCTTC. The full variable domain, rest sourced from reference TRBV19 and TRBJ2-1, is DGGITQSPKYLFRKEGQNVTLSCEQNLNHDAMYWYRQDPGQGLRLIYYSQIVNDFQKGDIAEGYSVSREKKESFPLTVTSAQKNPTAFYLCASSIPAGPSNEQFFGPGTRLTVL.

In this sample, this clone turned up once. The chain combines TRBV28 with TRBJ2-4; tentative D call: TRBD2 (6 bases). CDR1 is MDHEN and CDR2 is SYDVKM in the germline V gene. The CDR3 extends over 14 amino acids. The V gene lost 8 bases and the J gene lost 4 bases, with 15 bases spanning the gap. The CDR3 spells CASGLSEGKNIQYF. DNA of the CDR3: TGTGCCAGCGGGTTGTCGGAGGGGAAAAACATTCAGTACTTC.